This TCR beta chain stems from a study of blood T cell repertoires in COVID-19. Study as a whole: From the United States, Italy and Spain came samples of acute and convalescent COVID-19. PBMCs, B-cell-depleted T cells, or T cells provided the cDNA or gDNA that made up the material.

The CDR3 length is 13 residues. V shed 3 bases and J shed 5 bases, with 10 bases lying between them. This table comes from immunoSEQ multiplex PCR, and its TCRdb copy is limited to in-frame clones, with some not included. Of roughly 150,000 clones detected, roughly nine tenths appear once; the ten largest clones hold around 17%. This clonotype was obtained from a man in his sixties with active or convalescent COVID-19. The sample was peripheral blood. J is TRBJ2-5 and V is TRBV12-3 or TRBV12-4; tentative D call: TRBD2 (5 bases). CDR3 in DNA: TGTGCCAGCAGTTTTGTTCGAGGGGAGACCCAGTACTTC. As protein: CASSFVRGETQYF.